This T cell receptor (beta chain) was documented in a study of regulatory T cells in long-lasting Graves disease. Whole-study context: The criterion for persistent Graves' disease was over 5 years of antithyroid drugs with positive TSH receptor antibodies. Study-wide points: TCR diversity was lower in persistent Graves' patients (versus newly diagnosed ones). Persistent patients shared more public clonotypes (under 3,000) than newly diagnosed patients (about 1,000).

Time point denoted: persistent/refractory GD, antithyroid drugs over 5 years with positive TRAb. Following extraction of RNA from PBMCs, that RNA was used to make the TCR library. As collected, the peripheral blood samples measured about 10 milliliters each and went into EDTA tubes. Germline V lookup: CDR1 SNHLY, CDR2 FYNNEI. This CDR3 has 15 residues. V gave up 1 base and J gave up 7 bases, with 16 bases separating them. Researchers made TCR beta libraries by using iRepertoire HTBI primers and running Arm-PCR on CDR3 regions. One entry per CDR3 protein, called by TCRdb with MiXCR from the multiplex PCR reads. The data contain around 450,000 distinct CDR3 sequences, roughly a fifth of them singletons. This clonotype has ten or more counts. What it binds is unknown.

The rearrangement joins TRBV2 to TRBJ2-5, with a tentative D call TRBD2 (6 bases). This material consisted of peripheral blood mononuclear cells (PBMCs), taken when the disease was refractory, from a patient treated with antithyroid drugs. The sequence was collected from a female donor with Graves disease. The DNA of the CDR3 is TGTGCCAGCAGTGAAGGACGGATGGGAGGTGGGACCCAGTACTTC. Translation: CASSEGRMGGGTQYF.